This T cell receptor (beta chain) was sequenced for a study of T cells in Graves' hyperthyroidism and ophthalmopathy. Study-wide results and caveats: Ophthalmopathy got predicted by the model a median approximately 6 months before its onset.

The CDR3 contains 13 residues. V was trimmed by 6 bases and J by 1 base, leaving 10 bases between them. Germline V lookup: CDR1 SGHTA, CDR2 FQGNSA. On the basis of clinical symptoms, serum thyroxine and TRAb, thyroid ultrasound and orbital computed tomography, diagnoses were made. Amplification yielded TCR beta CDR3 regions, with RNA transcripts as the source. HTBI primers drove first-round RT-PCR of the TCR CDR3. Each CDR3 protein is one row after TCRdb ran MiXCR on the multiplex PCR reads. Of around 720,000 distinct CDR3 sequences in the sample, 35% are singletons; the top ten hold roughly 30%. This clonotype was seen repeatedly, ten times or more. Its specificity is unknown.

The V and J genes are TRBV7-2 and TRBJ2-7; D may be TRBD1 or TRBD2 (6 bases each). Sequences were obtained from blood. The sequence was obtained from a woman between 40 and 55 years old with Graves' hyperthyroidism. The CDR3 protein is CASRGGNSYEQYF. CDR3 coding DNA: TGTGCCAGCAGAGGGGGGAATTCCTACGAGCAGTACTTC. The full variable domain, completed using reference TRBV7-2 and TRBJ2-7, is GAGVSQSPSNKVTEKGKDVELRCDPISGHTALYWYRQSLGQGLEFLIYFQGNSAPDKSGLPSDRFSAERTGGSVSTLTIQRTQQEDSAVYLCASRGGNSYEQYFGPGTRLTVT.